This paragraph covers one T cell receptor (beta chain) sequence. Its antigen is unknown. No qualities accompany the bases; no much larger clone lies one base away. The source of the sample is a study of blood T cell repertoires in COVID-19 (dated by TCRdb to about 2020). Background on the whole study: The collaborator samples originated in the United States, Italy and Spain and spanned the acute and convalescent phases of COVID-19. A freely available public database, intended as a resource for researchers studying the immune response to SARS-CoV-2, is where the repertoires were released. Subjects who had been exposed to COVID-19, were actively infected with it, or had recovered from it provided the deeply sampled blood TCRbeta repertoires that made up the dataset. Nearly every sample came with metadata listing a de-identified subject ID, COVID-19 status, age in years and sex. The material from the prospective study consisted of cDNA or gDNA derived from T cells, B-cell-depleted T cells, or PBMCs. The samples were drawn from the first 160 participants of the ongoing ImmuneRACE study and from some 1,300 subjects provided by 6 global collaborators. Where available, HLA class I and class II types were obtained from metadata supplied by the sample provider rather than from assay-based typing.

What the authors observed across the whole study: How much clinical and demographic metadata was included differed by source and by participant, and the metadata was provided uncurated.

CDR1 and CDR2, per the germline V gene, are KGHSY and FQNENV. From V the trimming removes 2 bases and from J it removes 0 bases, while the gene matches leave 10 bases of the junction unaccounted for. The CDR3 holds 18 amino acids from the cysteine to the phenylalanine. The sequence is cut down to CDR3 DNA, 54 bases in frame from base 1. TCRbeta CDR3 regions were amplified from genomic DNA by means of the immunoSEQ Assay, a bias-controlled multiplex PCR. For the original study's pipeline: Nucleated cell counts per sample were estimated from amplification of reference gene primers within the assay. To quantify the absolute abundance of each unique TCRbeta CDR3 rearrangement, sequence reads were collapsed and filtered. Productive Simpson clonality was computed per sample as the square root of Simpson's diversity index over productive rearrangements. As stored in TCRdb, this immuneACCESS dataset retains in-frame rearrangements with V and J assigned. A fraction of the clones does not appear; measured against another copy, unresolved V genes explain less than half of the discrepancy, and the remainder lacks a known reason. V, J and clone size were drawn from that table, and D and trimming were deduced from the DNA. The sample contains approximately 440,000 clones, around 88% of them found a single time. Around 13% of the sample comes from the top ten.

One collaborating source in Seattle enrolled patients while the patients were actively infected and followed the patients over time throughout the course of disease. Collaborating institutions collected whole blood in K2EDTA tubes following their own protocols. For TCRbeta analysis, collaborators shipped samples in one of three forms: frozen whole blood, isolated PBMCs, or DNA extracted from either of those sample types. Recombination joined TRBV16 with TRBJ1-3; 7 bases in the middle match TRBD1. The sample was peripheral blood. This TCR was recovered from a woman aged 50 to 65 with COVID-19, enrolled during active disease. CDR3 sequence: CASSQMSTGVSSGNTIYF. The nucleotide sequence is given as TGTGCCAGCAGCCAAATGTCAACAGGGGTTAGCTCTGGAAACACCATATATTTT.